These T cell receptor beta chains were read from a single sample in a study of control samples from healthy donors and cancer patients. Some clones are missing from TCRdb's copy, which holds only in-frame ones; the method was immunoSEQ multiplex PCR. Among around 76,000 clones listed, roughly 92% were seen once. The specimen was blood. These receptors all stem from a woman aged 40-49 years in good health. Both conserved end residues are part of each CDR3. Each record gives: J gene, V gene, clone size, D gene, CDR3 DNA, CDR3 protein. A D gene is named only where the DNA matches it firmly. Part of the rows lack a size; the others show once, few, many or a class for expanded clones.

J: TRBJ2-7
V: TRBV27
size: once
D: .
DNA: TGTGCCAGCAGTTGGAGGGGGGAGAAGCAGTACTTC
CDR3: CASSWRGEKQYF

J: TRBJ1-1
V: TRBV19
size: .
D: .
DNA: TGTGCCAGTAGATACCAGGGACGGATGAACACTGAAGCTTTCTTT
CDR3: CASRYQGRMNTEAFF

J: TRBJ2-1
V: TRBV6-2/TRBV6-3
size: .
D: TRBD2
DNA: TGTGCCAGCAGTTCGGGACTAGCGGACTACAATGAGCAGTTCTTC
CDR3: CASSSGLADYNEQFF

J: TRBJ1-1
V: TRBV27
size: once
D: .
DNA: TGTGCCAGCAGCGGGGGACGTTACACTGAAGCTTTCTTT
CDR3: CASSGGRYTEAFF

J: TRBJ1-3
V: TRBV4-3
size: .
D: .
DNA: TGCGCCAGCAGCCAAGAAATGACGATGAGGGGCACCCCTGGAAACACCATATATTTT
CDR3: CASSQEMTMRGTPGNTIYF

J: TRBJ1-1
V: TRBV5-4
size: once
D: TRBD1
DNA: TGTGCCAGCAGCTTGGGGACAGGGAACACTGAAGCTTTCTTT
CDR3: CASSLGTGNTEAFF

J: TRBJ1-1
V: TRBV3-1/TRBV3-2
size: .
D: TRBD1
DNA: TGTGCCAGCAGCTCGACAGGGGTTTCCACTGAAGCTTTCTTT
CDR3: CASSSTGVSTEAFF

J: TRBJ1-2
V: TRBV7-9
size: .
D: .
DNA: TGTGCCAGCGCCGATACGAACTATGGCTACACCTTC
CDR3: CASADTNYGYTF

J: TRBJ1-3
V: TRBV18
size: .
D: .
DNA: TGTGCCAGCTCACCCATGCGCGAGTTCTCTGGAAACACCATATATTTT
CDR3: CASSPMREFSGNTIYF

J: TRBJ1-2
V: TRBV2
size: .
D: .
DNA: TGTGCCAGCAGCTGGTCAGGAAACTATGGCTACACCTTC
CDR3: CASSWSGNYGYTF

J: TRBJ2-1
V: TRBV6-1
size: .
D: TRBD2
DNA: TGTGCCAGCAGTGAAGAGGGTGGCGGGGGGGCCTATGAGCAGTTCTTC
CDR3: CASSEEGGGGAYEQFF

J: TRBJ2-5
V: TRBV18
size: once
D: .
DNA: TGTGCCAGCTCACCACCCTCGGCGGCATTCCAAGAGACCCAGTACTTC
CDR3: CASSPPSAAFQETQYF

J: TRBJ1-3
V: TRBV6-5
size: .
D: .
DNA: TGTGCCAGCTCGGGAGGCCGCTCTGGAAACACCATATATTTT
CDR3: CASSGGRSGNTIYF

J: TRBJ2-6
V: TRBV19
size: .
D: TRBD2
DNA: TGTGCCAGTAGTAGGGGGGAGGGCTCTGGGGCCAACGTCCTGACTTTC
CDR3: CASSRGEGSGANVLTF

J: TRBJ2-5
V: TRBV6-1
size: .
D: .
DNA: TGTGCCAGCAGTGAAGTAGGGGGAGAGACCCAGTACTTC
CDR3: CASSEVGGETQYF

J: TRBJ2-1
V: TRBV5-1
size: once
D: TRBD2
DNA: TGCGCCAGCAGCTATTGGGGGACTAGCGAGAACCCGGAGCAGTTCTTC
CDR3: CASSYWGTSENPEQFF

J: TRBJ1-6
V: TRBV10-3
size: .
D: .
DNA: TGTGCCATCAGCCTGACAGAAATTAATTCACCCCTCCACTTT
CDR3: CAISLTEINSPLHF

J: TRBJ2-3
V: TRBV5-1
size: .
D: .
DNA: TGCGCCAGCAGCACCAGACGGTTTCGCACAGATACGCAGTATTTT
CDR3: CASSTRRFRTDTQYF

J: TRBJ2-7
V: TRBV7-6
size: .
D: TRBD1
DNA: TGTGCCAGCAGCCGGGACGACAGGGCCTACGAGCAGTACTTC
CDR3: CASSRDDRAYEQYF

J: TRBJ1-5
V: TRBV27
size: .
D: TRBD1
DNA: TGTGCCAGCAGTTTTTCAGGGGGCGGCCAGCCCCAGCATTTT
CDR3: CASSFSGGGQPQHF

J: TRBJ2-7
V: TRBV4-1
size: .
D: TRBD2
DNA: TGCGCCAGCAGCCAAGGAGTAGCGGGAGGGCCCTACGAGCAGTACTTC
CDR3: CASSQGVAGGPYEQYF

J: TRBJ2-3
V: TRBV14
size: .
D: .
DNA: TGTGCCAGCAGCCTACGAAGCACAGATACGCAGTATTTT
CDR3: CASSLRSTDTQYF

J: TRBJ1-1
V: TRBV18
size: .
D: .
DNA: TGTGCCAGCTCACCTTGGGGGCTGGCTGGTGAAGCTTTCTTT
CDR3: CASSPWGLAGEAFF

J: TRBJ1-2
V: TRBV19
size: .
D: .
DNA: TGTGCCAGTAGCCCCGCTCAGGTGGAAGACTATGGCTACACCTTC
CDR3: CASSPAQVEDYGYTF

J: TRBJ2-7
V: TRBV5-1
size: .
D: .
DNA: TGCGCCAGCAGCCAATACGACAGGTATTCCTTTTCCTACGAGCAGTACTTC
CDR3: CASSQYDRYSFSYEQYF

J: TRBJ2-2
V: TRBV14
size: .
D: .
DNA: TGTGCCAGCAGCCATCCGGGGGAAGCCGGCGGGGAGCTGTTTTTT
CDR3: CASSHPGEAGGELFF

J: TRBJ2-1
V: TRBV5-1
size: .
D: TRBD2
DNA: TGCGCCAGCAGGACTAGCGGGAGTAGGTACAATGAGCAGTTCTTC
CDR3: CASRTSGSRYNEQFF

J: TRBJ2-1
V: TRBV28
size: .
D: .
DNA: TGTGCCAGCCAGACAGCTCGGAGCTCCTACAATGAGCAGTTCTTC
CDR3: CASQTARSSYNEQFF

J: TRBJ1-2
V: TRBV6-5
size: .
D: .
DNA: TGTGCCAGCAGTAACCCCAATAATAACTATGGCTACACCTTC
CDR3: CASSNPNNNYGYTF

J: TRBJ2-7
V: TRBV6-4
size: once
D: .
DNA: TGTGCCAGCGAGTACGAGCAGTACTTC
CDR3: CASEYEQYF

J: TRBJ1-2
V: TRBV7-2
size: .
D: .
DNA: TGTGCCAGCAGCCAAAGGGGGGGCAGGGAAGGCCTCTACACCTTC
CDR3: CASSQRGGREGLYTF

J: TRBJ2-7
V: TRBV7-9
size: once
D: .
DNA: TGTGCCAGCAGCTTAGGGGGGGATAGCGAGCAGTACTTC
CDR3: CASSLGGDSEQYF

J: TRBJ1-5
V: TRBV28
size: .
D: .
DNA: TGTGCCAGCCAACAGGGTGGCAATCAGCCCCAGCATTTT
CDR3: CASQQGGNQPQHF

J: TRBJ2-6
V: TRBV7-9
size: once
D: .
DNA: TGTGCCAGCAGCTCCATTAGGACGGCTTCTGGGGCCAACGTCCTGACTTTC
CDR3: CASSSIRTASGANVLTF

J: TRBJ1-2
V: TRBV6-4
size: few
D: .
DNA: TGTGCCAGCAGTGACTCTGGGGAAGCAAACTATGGCTACACCTTC
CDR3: CASSDSGEANYGYTF

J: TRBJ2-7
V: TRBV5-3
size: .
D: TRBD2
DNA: TGTGCCAGAAGCTTGGCCTCAGCGGGAGTCTCCCCCTACGAGCAGTACTTC
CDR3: CARSLASAGVSPYEQYF

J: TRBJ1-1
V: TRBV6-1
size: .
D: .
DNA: TGTGCCAGCAGTTTCCCCGGTACAGTCCACACTGAAGCTTTCTTT
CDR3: CASSFPGTVHTEAFF

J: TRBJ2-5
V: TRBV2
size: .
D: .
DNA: TGTGCCAGCAGTGCCGGGGAATTAGAGACCCAGTACTTC
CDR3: CASSAGELETQYF

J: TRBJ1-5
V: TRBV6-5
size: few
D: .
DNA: TGTGCCAGCACTCTGGACACGCATCAGCCCCAGCATTTT
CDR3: CASTLDTHQPQHF

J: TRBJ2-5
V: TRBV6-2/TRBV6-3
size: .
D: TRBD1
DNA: TGTGCCAGCAGTTCATTTGGTTCAGGGGGAGAGACCCAGTACTTC
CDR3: CASSSFGSGGETQYF

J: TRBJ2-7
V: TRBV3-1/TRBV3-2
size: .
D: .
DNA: TGTGCCAGCAGCCACTTAGGACAATCCTACGAGCAGTACTTC
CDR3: CASSHLGQSYEQYF

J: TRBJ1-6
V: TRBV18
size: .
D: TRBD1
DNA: TGTGCCAGCGCTCCGGGACAGGGCGATTCACCCCTCCACTTT
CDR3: CASAPGQGDSPLHF

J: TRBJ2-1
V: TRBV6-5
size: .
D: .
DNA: TGTGCCAGCAGTTACACCCCCGGGGCTTTCTCCAATGAGCAGTTCTTC
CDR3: CASSYTPGAFSNEQFF

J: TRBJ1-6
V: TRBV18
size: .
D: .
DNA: TGTGCCAGCTCGCCCGACCGAAATTCACCCCTCCACTTT
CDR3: CASSPDRNSPLHF

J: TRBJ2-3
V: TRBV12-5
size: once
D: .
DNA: TGTGCTAGTGGTTTGGTCTGGGGTTCCGACAGTCCGGATACGCAGTATTTT
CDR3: CASGLVWGSDSPDTQYF

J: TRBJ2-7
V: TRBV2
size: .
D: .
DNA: TGTGCCAGCAGCCTCGACAGGACCTCCTACGAGCAGTACTTC
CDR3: CASSLDRTSYEQYF

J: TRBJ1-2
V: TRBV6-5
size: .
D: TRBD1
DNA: TGTGCCAGCAGCAAATACCCGGGACAGGGTGATGGCTACACCTTC
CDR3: CASSKYPGQGDGYTF

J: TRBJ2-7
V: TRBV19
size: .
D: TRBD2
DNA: TGTGCCAGTAGTAGTCTAGCGGGGCCCTACGAGCAGTACTTC
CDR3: CASSSLAGPYEQYF

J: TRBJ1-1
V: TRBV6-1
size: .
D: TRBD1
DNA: TGTGCCAGCAGTGAACTTACAGGGGAGGCTGAAGCTTTCTTT
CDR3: CASSELTGEAEAFF

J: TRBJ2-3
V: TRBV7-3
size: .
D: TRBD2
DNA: TGTGCCAGCAGCCCAGGACTAGCGGGGGGAATTAGCACAGATACGCAGTATTTT
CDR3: CASSPGLAGGISTDTQYF

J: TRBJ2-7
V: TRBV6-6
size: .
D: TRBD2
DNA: TGTGCCAGCAGTTCGCCGACTAGCGGTTTGTCCTACGAGCAGTACTTC
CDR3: CASSSPTSGLSYEQYF

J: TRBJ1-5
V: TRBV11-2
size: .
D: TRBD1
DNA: TGTGCCAGCAGTTCTGGACAGGGCGGTCAGCCCCAGCATTTT
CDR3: CASSSGQGGQPQHF